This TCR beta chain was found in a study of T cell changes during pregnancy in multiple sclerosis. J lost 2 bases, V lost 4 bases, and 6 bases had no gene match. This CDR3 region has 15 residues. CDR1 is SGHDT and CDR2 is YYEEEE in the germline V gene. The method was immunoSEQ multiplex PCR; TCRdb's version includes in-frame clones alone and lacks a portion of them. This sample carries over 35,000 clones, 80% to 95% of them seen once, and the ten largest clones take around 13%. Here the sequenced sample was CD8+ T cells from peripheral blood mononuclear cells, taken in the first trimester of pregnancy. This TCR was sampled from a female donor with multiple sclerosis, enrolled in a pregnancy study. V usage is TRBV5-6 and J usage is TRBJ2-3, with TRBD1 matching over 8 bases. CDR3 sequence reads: CASSPRQGPTDTQYF. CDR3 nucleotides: TGTGCCAGCAGCCCGCGACAGGGGCCCACAGATACGCAGTATTTT.